The 26 T cell receptor beta chains given below trace back to one sample, sequenced in a study of regulatory T cells in long-lasting Graves disease. Time point here: persistent/refractory GD, antithyroid drugs over 5 years with positive TRAb. With RNA extracted from PBMCs as input, the TCR library was made. Building the TCR beta libraries relied on iRepertoire HTBI primers, and CDR3 regions underwent Arm-PCR. TCRdb reanalysed the multiplex PCR reads using MiXCR and keeps one entry per CDR3 protein. The top ten clones hold roughly an eighth of a sample with about 430,000 distinct CDR3 sequences, around 23% of them seen once. Specimen: peripheral blood mononuclear cells (PBMCs), collected when the disease was refractory, from a patient treated with antithyroid drugs. These receptors were collected from a female donor with Graves disease.

This clonotype was seen ten or more times. The chain is built from TRBV28 and TRBJ1-1, with TRBD1 matching over 7 bases. The CDR3 is 17 residues long. Germline V gene sequence: CDR1 MDHEN, CDR2 SYDVKM. The V gene end was trimmed by 5 bases and the J gene end by 4 bases; junction bases not matched to a gene: 16. Here the CDR3 reads CASSPPARGRGGTEAFF. In DNA, the CDR3 is TGTGCCAGCAGTCCCCCCGCGCGTGGCAGGGGGGGCACTGAAGCTTTCTTT. Full variable domain (remainder filled in from reference TRBV28 and TRBJ1-1): DVKVTQSSRYLVKRTGEKVFLECVQDMDHENMFWYRQDPGLGLRLIYFSYDVKMKEKGDIPEGYSVSREKKERFSLILESASTNQTSMYLCASSPPARGRGGTEAFFGQGTRLTVV.

V usage is TRBV29-1 and J usage is TRBJ2-2, with 9 positions matching TRBD1. Trimming took 7 bases from V and 4 from J; bases not matched to a gene: 7. In germline, CDR1 is SQVTM, CDR2 ANQGSEA. This CDR3 comprises 14 residues. The CDR3 spells CSAKTGGGTGELFF. Here the CDR3 DNA reads TGCAGCGCCAAGACAGGGGGTGGCACCGGGGAGCTGTTTTTT.

This clonotype was seen a handful of times. The V gene is TRBV3-1, the J gene TRBJ2-7, with D perhaps TRBD1 (6 bases). Germline-derived CDR1 and CDR2 are LGHDT and YNNKEL (reference sequence). V dropped 4 bases and J dropped 2 bases, with 15 bases sitting between them. This CDR3 contains 15 residues. Here the CDR3 reads CASSRHSTGAYEQYF. The CDR3 coding sequence is TGTGCCAGCAGCCGCCACTCGACAGGTGCCTACGAGCAGTACTTC.

Written as DNA, the CDR3 is TGTGCCAGCTCACTTTACGGGACAGACTACGAGCAGTACTTC. This translates into CASSLYGTDYEQYF. This chain links TRBV18 with TRBJ2-7, with 7 bases aligning to TRBD1. This CDR3 contains 14 residues. Germline V CDR1 and CDR2: KGHSH, LQKENI. The junction had 6 bases not matched to a gene; V was cut back by 4 bases and J by 3 bases.

The chain is built from TRBV4-1 and TRBJ2-2; 12 bases line up with TRBD2. The CDR3 has 17 residues. J was trimmed by 6 bases and V by 3 bases; bases with no gene match: 8. Germline V lookup: CDR1 MGHRA, CDR2 YSYEKL. The CDR3 region is CASSHELAGGRAGELFF. In DNA form, the CDR3 reads TGCGCCAGCAGCCATGAACTAGCGGGAGGTCGGGCCGGGGAGCTGTTTTTT.

This clonotype was counted at least ten times. The chain uses TRBV28 and TRBJ2-7, with TRBD2 matching over 8 bases. CDR1 is MDHEN, CDR2 SYDVKM, per germline. The CDR3 totals 13 residues. The V gene end was trimmed by 2 bases and the J gene end by 13 bases; junction bases not matched to a gene: 10. CDR3 loop: CASSLGTSRANYF. CDR3 nucleotides: TGTGCCAGCAGTTTAGGGACTAGTAGGGCCAACTACTTC.

This clonotype showed up just a few times. V is TRBV3-1 and J is TRBJ2-7, with 8 bases that match TRBD2. J lost 3 bases, V lost 5 bases, and 12 bases had no gene match. The germline CDR1 and CDR2 sequences are LGHDT and YNNKEL (reference sequence). This CDR3 is 16 amino acids long. The CDR3 reads CASSSRPPGLVYEQYF. The CDR3 coding sequence is TGTGCCAGCAGCTCTCGACCACCGGGACTAGTCTACGAGCAGTACTTC.

This rearrangement joins TRBV20-1 to TRBJ1-3; 7 positions agree with TRBD1. Trimming removed 1 base from V and 0 bases from J; junction bases left unmatched: 6. Germline V lookup: CDR1 DFQATT, CDR2 SNEGSKA (reference sequence). This CDR3 comprises 16 residues. The CDR3 protein is CSARGPRTGSGNTIYF. CDR3 nucleotide sequence: TGCAGTGCTAGAGGACCAAGGACAGGCTCTGGAAACACCATATATTTT.

The sample holds many counts of this clonotype. The rearrangement uses TRBV12-3 or TRBV12-4 and TRBJ1-4, with TRBD1 matching 7 bases. This CDR3 has 15 amino acids. V trimming: 4 bases; J trimming: 10 bases; junction bases outside the gene matches: 12. In DNA form, the CDR3 reads TGTGCCAGCAGTTCTTTAGGCCAGGGGGAAGGAAAACTGTTTTTT. Translation: CASSSLGQGEGKLFF.

The rearrangement joins TRBV5-6 to TRBJ2-7; 7 bases fit TRBD1. V dropped 4 bases and J dropped 1; count of bases not matched to a gene: 11. Germline assignment: CDR1 SGHDT and CDR2 YYEEEE. This CDR3 comprises 16 residues. The CDR3 DNA reads as TGTGCCAGCAGCCGAACCGGGACAGCGATATCCTACGAGCAGTACTTC. Translating gives CASSRTGTAISYEQYF.

Comment on this clonotype: Possible read error: a much larger clone is one base away. This chain connects TRBV25-1 to TRBJ1-4, with a tentative D call TRBD1 (5 bases). Germline V lookup: CDR1 MGHDK, CDR2 SYGVNS. Trimming stripped 5 bases from V and 5 bases from J, with 18 bases between. The CDR3 consists of 16 residues. CDR3 in amino acids: CASSRRDRHPNEKLFF. The CDR3 nucleotides are TGTGCCAGCAGTCGCCGGGACCGACACCCAAATGAAAAACTGTTTTTT.

This clonotype turned up a few times. The gene calls are TRBV5-5 and TRBJ2-1; D is ambiguous. This CDR3 is 14 amino acids long. CDR1 and CDR2 (germline): SGHKS, YYEKEE (reference sequence). Trimming left V 5 bases short and J 10 bases short, with 19 bases between. The CDR3 DNA sequence: TGTGCCAGCAGGCTCACGGGTCCACGAGAGGAGCAGTTCTTC. Translated, it gives CASRLTGPREEQFF.

This clonotype was recorded at least ten times. The CDR3: CASSPGPLAGEEETQYF. In nucleotides, the CDR3 is TGTGCCAGCAGTCCCGGACCACTAGCGGGAGAGGAAGAGACCCAGTACTTC. This chain connects TRBV28 to TRBJ2-5, with TRBD2 matching over 11 bases. The germline V gene has CDR1 MDHEN and CDR2 SYDVKM. The CDR3 is 17 residues long. V shed 5 bases, J shed 3 bases, and the junction held 11 bases outside the gene matches.

Ten or more counts support this clonotype. Relative to the germline gene, one junction end is altered; a read error may explain this. The gene calls are TRBV3-1 and TRBJ1-1, with D uncertain. CDR3 size: 14 residues. Germline CDR1 is LGHDT and CDR2 is YNNKEL (reference sequence). The CDR3 reads CASSQRTGNSEAFF. For the CDR3, the DNA is TGTGCCAGCAGCCAAAGGACGGGGAACAGTGAAGCTTTCTTT.

This clonotype was picked up a small number of times. This chain uses TRBV20-1 with TRBJ2-7; TRBD1 or TRBD2 may be the D gene (5 bases each). Germline CDR1 DFQATT, CDR2 SNEGSKA (reference sequence). V lost 5 bases to trimming and J lost 2 bases, with 16 bases between them. This CDR3 has 14 amino acids. The CDR3 sequence is CSAPGPQGPYEQYF. The CDR3, as DNA: TGCAGTGCTCCGGGGCCCCAGGGACCCTACGAGCAGTACTTC.

CDR3 region: CAISEVENIQYF. The CDR3, as DNA: TGTGCCATCAGTGAAGTCGAGAACATTCAGTACTTC. J is TRBJ2-4 and V is TRBV10-3; D is uncertain. Trimming shortened V by 3 bases and J by 7 bases, and 7 bases separated the two germline ends. CDR3 length equals 12 residues. Germline assignment: CDR1 ENHRY and CDR2 SYGVKD.

This chain links TRBV9 with TRBJ2-6, with TRBD1 matching over 10 bases. The CDR3 has 19 residues. V lost 4 bases to trimming and J lost 0 bases; unmatched junction nucleotides: 10. Germline V gene lookup returns CDR1 SGDLS and CDR2 YYNGEE. The CDR3 loop reads CASSTPGTGAVSGANVLTF. The CDR3 region has the DNA TGTGCCAGCAGCACCCCCGGGACAGGGGCAGTCTCTGGGGCCAACGTCCTGACTTTC.

Comment on this clonotype: Since a much larger clone is just one base distant, this may be a read error. The V gene is TRBV24-1, the J gene TRBJ2-7; 14 nucleotides line up with TRBD2. This CDR3 contains 15 residues. Germline-derived CDR1 and CDR2 are KGHDR and SFDVKD. Here the CDR3 DNA reads TGTGCCACCAGTGCGAAGGGACTAGCGGGAGAGGAGCGGTACTTC. Its translation: CATSAKGLAGEERYF.

The chain employs TRBV29-1 and TRBJ2-7; D perhaps matches TRBD1 (6 bases). The CDR3 runs 12 residues. Germline V gene sequence: CDR1 SQVTM, CDR2 ANQGSEA. Trimming removed 8 bases from V and 3 bases from J, with 14 bases in between. CDR3 protein: CSTTGDNYEQYF. CDR3 sequence (DNA): TGCAGCACAACCGGGGACAACTACGAGCAGTACTTC.

This chain uses TRBV28 with TRBJ2-1; D gene unclear. V lost 6 bases, J lost 0 bases, and 6 bases lay in between. CDR3 length: 13 residues. Germline-derived CDR1 and CDR2 are MDHEN and SYDVKM. The CDR3 coding sequence is TGTGCCAGCAGAAGTGACTCCTACAATGAGCAGTTCTTC. It specifies CASRSDSYNEQFF.

This clonotype was recorded at least ten times. This sequence joins TRBV10-3 and TRBJ2-5, with D uncertain. The CDR3 is 12 amino acids. CDR1 ENHRY and CDR2 SYGVKD come from the germline V gene. Trimming took off 5 bases at V and 0 bases at J, with 4 bases between the two ends. The CDR3 sequence: CAISNNQETQYF. The CDR3 DNA follows: TGTGCCATCAGTAACAACCAAGAGACCCAGTACTTC.

This clonotype was observed many times. The J gene is TRBJ2-5, the V gene TRBV11-1; the D gene is possibly TRBD1 (5 bases). V gave up 2 bases and J gave up 5 bases, with 12 bases separating them. There are 14 residues in the CDR3. Germline V CDR1 and CDR2: SGHAT, FQDESV (reference sequence). This CDR3 is CASSLLQGSETQYF. DNA of the CDR3: TGTGCCAGCAGCTTACTTCAGGGTAGCGAGACCCAGTACTTC.

The V gene is TRBV10-2, the J gene TRBJ2-7; no reliable D call. The CDR3 totals 14 residues. V lost 1 base and J lost 3, with 10 bases in between. Germline CDR1 reads WSHSY; CDR2 reads SAAADI. The CDR3 DNA reads as TGCGCCAGCAGTGAGTTTACACCAGGCTACGAGCAGTACTTC. As protein: CASSEFTPGYEQYF.

About this clonotype itself: Germline is not matched at one junction end, which may reflect a read error. The rearrangement links TRBV28 to TRBJ2-2; D is possibly TRBD1 or TRBD2 (6 bases each). Germline V gene data show CDR1 as MDHEN and CDR2 as SYDVKM. The CDR3 totals 14 residues. The CDR3 loop is CASSPRGGTGELVF. DNA of the CDR3: TGTGCCAGCAGTCCCAGGGGAGGAACCGGGGAGCTGGTTTTT.

This clonotype showed up just a few times. The rearrangement uses TRBV6-1 and TRBJ2-5, with TRBD1 identical over 8 bases. Germline CDR1 MNHNS, CDR2 SASEGT. The CDR3 spans 15 residues. Germline trimming cut 6 bases from V and 5 bases from J; bases unmatched to any gene: 11. The CDR3 spells CASSQGQGVGETQYF. In DNA form, the CDR3 reads TGTGCCAGCAGCCAAGGACAGGGAGTAGGGGAGACCCAGTACTTC.

In this sample, this clonotype turned up many times. V gene TRBV15 combines with J gene TRBJ2-7; 7 bases agree with TRBD1. The CDR3 length is 16 residues. The V gene's germline CDR1 is LNHNV and CDR2 YYDKDF (reference sequence). J gave up 3 bases and V 6 bases, and 14 bases lay outside the gene matches. For the CDR3, the DNA is TGTGCCACCAGGGCTAAAAGACAGGGTAGTTACTACGAGCAGTACTTC. Encoded protein: CATRAKRQGSYYEQYF.